The following is a TCR beta chain sequence with its context. It lacks a known antigen. No per-base quality is available; no much larger clone lies one base away. The source of the sample is a study of beta chain features in type 1 diabetes (dated by TCRdb to the late 2010s). Regarding the study in general: No differences in mean age, gender distribution, total cell number or subset yield were found between patients and healthy donors. In the study, recently diagnosed type 1 diabetes patients and matched healthy donors were compared on the TCRB repertoires of their sorted circulating CD4+ T cell subsets. Across all samples, some 110,000,000 sorted cells were examined, and cell number per subset correlated strongly with RNA yield. Whereas all 28 donors provided naive and central memory subsets, regulatory and stem cell-like memory subsets were isolated from just 8 patients and roughly eight healthy donors. Study-wide conclusions, independent of this receptor: PCR might favor shorter templates, but patient and control samples were amplified and corrected together, so any skew would affect both groups equally. Naive, central memory and regulatory TCRB repertoires appeared to be more similar among patients than among healthy donors. HLA sub-analyses involved small numbers of individuals, so any influence of HLA type on TCRB rearrangement remained unresolved. Type 1 diabetes patients showed a moderate but significant shortening of TCRB CDR3 length in all four CD4+ subsets. At VDJ recombination sites, patients with type 1 diabetes made fewer insertions and deleted more nucleotides, a pattern implying thymic rearrangement abnormalities. Because cDNA was sequenced instead of genomic DNA, highly expressing activated cells could be over-represented, though the groups showed no difference in activation or CD3 levels.

Looking up the germline V gene yields CDR1 KGHSH and CDR2 LQKENI. The junction shows trimming of 1 base on V and 4 bases on J, and the gene matches do not reach 4 bases of it. The CDR3 runs 14 amino acids, cysteine and phenylalanine included. Solely the CDR3 DNA is kept, with 42 bases framed from the first base. Each donor gave one peripheral blood draw, around 0.12 L on average, collected into heparinised tubes. A BD FACSAria II and a panel including CD45RO, CCR7, CD25, CD127, CD95 and CD27 were used to sort naive, central memory, regulatory and stem cell-like memory CD4+ T cells. All sorted populations exceeded 95% purity. PBMCs were isolated immediately by Lymphoprep density gradient centrifugation and stained directly without culture. So that batch effects would be minimized, each experiment stained and sorted samples in pairs, pairing one healthy donor with one patient. The High Capacity cDNA Reverse Transcription Kit was used to reverse transcribe all of the isolated RNA, meaning that expressed TCRB transcripts were what got sequenced. Deep immunoSEQ sequencing was applied to naive, central memory and regulatory T cell samples, giving an average of roughly 3.5 million total reads per sample. Sorted cells were lysed in RLT buffer and RNA was extracted with DNase-treated RNeasy Micro or Mini kits, depending on cell number. To prevent cross-contamination, every cell subset was processed on its own, while patient and healthy donor samples were processed together. The immunoSEQ multiplex PCR was used to amplify TCRB sequences from cDNA, generating 87-bp fragments that spanned the CDR3 region. Amplicons were sequenced on the Illumina HiSeq platform. For the original study's pipeline: PCR bias was corrected computationally using synthetic template baselines, and reads within Hamming distance 2 were collapsed, with unmergeable singletons discarded. Reads were aligned against IMGT so that V, D and J genes, CDR3 length and insertions or deletions at six rearrangement sites could be assigned. Within each subset, clonotype counts were normalized to sorted cell number, and only after that were true diversity and Gini coefficients computed with the tcR R package. The overlap coefficient, calculated on TCRB nucleotide sequences, was used to measure repertoire sharing. As a proxy for the pre-selection repertoire, out-of-frame TCRB sequences from naive cells were analyzed. Sourced from immuneACCESS, this table was stored by TCRdb with only in-frame sequences that have V and J called. A share of the clones is absent; for the studies checked, an unresolved V gene accounts for under half, and the remainder has no known explanation. The V and J calls and the clone size are those of that table, but D and trimming were determined from the DNA. For this sample the table gives fewer than 900,000 clones, of which 17% were detected only once. 0.023% of the sample lies in the top ten.

Sample: naive CD4+ T cells from blood. Per the publication, the cell subset or site label means: true naive CD4+ T cells. The chain is assembled from TRBV18 and TRBJ2-7, with 7 middle bases fitting TRBD2. This receptor was taken from a young woman in good health. Here the CDR3 is given as CASSPLGLEYEQYF. The DNA reads TGTGCCAGCTCACCACTTGGACTAGAGTACGAGCAGTACTTC.